The source of this T cell receptor beta chain is a study of cytomegalovirus exposure and HLA in healthy donors (dated by TCRdb to 2015 to 2018). At the level of the whole study: In an earlier analysis of 587 of the donors, 276 Gb of sequence data and 117 million unique TCR beta sequences from 150 million to 200 million T cells were reported. Both class I and class II loci were covered by HLA typing, at four-digit resolution. Donor age, sex, ethnicity and CMV serostatus were compiled together with the repertoire data. Of the 300 to 450 genotyped donors, approximately 82% fell in the genetic ancestry cluster associated with self-reported Caucasian donors. The study aimed to test whether cataloging public T cell receptors could reveal signatures of past pathogen exposure. Approximately 310 gigabases of sequencing data and around 87 million unique TCR sequences were included in an early release covering several hundred HLA-typed donors. Rather than using new phenotypic data, the later analysis identified candidate immune exposures from TCR beta sequences and from how often those sequences occurred across donors. High-throughput TCR immunosequencing, statistical association of individual TCRs with disease status, and machine learning were combined to predict cytomegalovirus infection status. Among around 400 genotyped donors of the cohort, an average of around 220,000 unique TCR beta nucleotide sequences was sequenced per donor, of which roughly 17% were non-productive. Using immunosequencing, the study profiled T cell repertoires from about 620 subjects and related those repertoires to cytomegalovirus serostatus. A separate validation cohort of approximately 120 different subjects was used in addition to the roughly 700-subject first cohort. All discovery cohort repertoires had been generated on a single sequencing platform. A later analysis re-analyzed previously published TCR beta repertoires from roughly 690 donors and added high-resolution HLA genotyping to study TCR occurrence patterns. An earlier analysis of 587 of the donors used high-throughput TCR beta sequencing to judge whether each TCR beta V gene segment behaved as functional or pseudogenic. Because of strong linkage in the cohort, 5 or 6 DR-DQ haplotypes were treated as single units for association and clustering. The number of donors typed differed by locus, with roughly 629-640 for A, B, C, DRB1 and DQB1, roughly 520 for DQA1, some 570 for DPA1, and 400 to 490 for DPB1. In a later genetic analysis, genome-wide SNP genotypes for about 55% of the roughly 700 donors were used, and that subset was treated as a discovery cohort.

The cohort comprised around 690 healthy bone marrow donors. Cohort members were all nominally healthy when sampled, although unrecorded immune exposures were likely present. The donor tested CMV seronegative and was one of the 352 seronegative cohort members. Each donor provided a peripheral blood sample, and peripheral blood mononuclear cells were used for TCR beta sequencing. Genomic DNA was extracted from the blood cell samples with the Qiagen DNeasy Blood Extraction Kit. The library was prepared using the immunoSEQ multiplex PCR assay. The multiplex PCR relied on a mix of 60 forward primers for TCR Vbeta segments and 13 reverse primers for TCR Jbeta segments. The CDR3 region of rearranged TCR beta genes was amplified from genomic DNA with a multiplex PCR assay. Amplified TCR beta libraries were sequenced as 87-base-pair reads on the Illumina HiSeq System. Regarding the original processing steps: A later analysis tallied about 77 million unique TCR beta chains across the 650 to 750 repertoires, and approximately 12 million of those chains were shared by two or more donors. Raw reads were error-corrected and collapsed into unique sequences by a nearest-neighbor algorithm in which closely related sequences were merged to remove PCR and sequencing errors. CDR3 sequences were aligned to IMGT reference sequences to assign V, D and J gene segments. For a sequence to be retained, a match of at least six nucleotides to both a V gene segment and a J gene segment was required. A rearrangement counted as productive if the CDR3 had no stop codons and remained in frame with V and J, and every other rearrangement counted as non-productive. CDR3 was defined according to IMGT convention as the region running from the second conserved V-encoded cysteine to the conserved J-encoded phenylalanine. In an earlier analysis of around 570 of the donors, sequences lacking an unambiguous match to a single V gene segment were excluded. In an earlier analysis of approximately 500 of the donors, a V segment was called functional when productive rearrangements were above 56.7%, and segregating when the standard deviation between donors exceeded 5%. A statistical classification framework was built to diagnose cytomegalovirus status from the catalog of TCR beta chain sequences. A later analysis assigned V and J genes by comparing TCR nucleotide sequences with IMGT/GENE-DB human TR gene sequences. A later analysis assigned CDR3 sequences and most-parsimonious VDJ recombination scenarios with the TCRdist pipeline. In a later analysis, every TCR beta chain was defined by the combination of its CDR3 amino acid sequence and its V-gene family, and reads without a unique V-gene family were dropped. As a way to deal with suspected cross-contamination and a sequencing artifact, a later analysis dropped 450 to 600 nucleotide sequences that were highly shared and had low generation probability. A later analysis calculated a clonal expansion index for each public chain from normalized within-repertoire ranks of inferred template counts. In a later analysis, generation probabilities were computed using a VDJ recombination model fitted to out-of-frame rearrangements, and the results were checked against IGoR. In a later analysis, TCR-TCR, TCR-HLA and TCR-CMV co-occurrence was scored with hypergeometric tests, and a repertoire-size bias correction was applied to TCR pairs. False discovery rates were estimated in a later analysis by permuting HLA or CMV assignments 20 times. In a later analysis, co-occurring TCRs were grouped using DBSCAN, and TCRdist sequence similarity was added for clustering within HLA-allele-positive subsets. Repertoires with fewer than 30,000 or more than 120,000 public chains were left out of co-occurrence clustering, as were four to six repertoires with anomalous nucleotide sharing. TCRdb mirrors the immuneACCESS table, restricted to in-frame sequences. Some clones are absent from its copies; in checked studies, under half trace to an unresolved V gene, and the reason for the others is unknown. The V and J calls and clone size were taken over from that table, and D and trimming were inferred from the DNA. For this sample there are approximately 140,000 clones; 77% appear just once. 4.5% to 5% of the sample goes to the ten largest clones.

From the cysteine through the phenylalanine, the CDR3 covers 14 amino acids. This entry keeps only the CDR3 DNA: 42 bases, framed from base 1. Between the V and J ends, shortened by 5 bases and 3 bases respectively, the junction contains 13 bases. In the germline V gene, CDR1 corresponds to MDHEN and CDR2 to SYDVKM. In this sample, this clone turned up once. Its antigen target is currently unknown. No much larger clone is present one base from it, and per-base qualities are unavailable. Findings and caveats that apply to the study as a whole: In the study, roughly 160 TCR beta chains were listed as associated with cytomegalovirus. Roughly uniform sequencing depth across donors was assumed in presence/absence analyses, although this assumption may not hold. Some IMGT-functional V segments, including TRBV6-2 and TRBV6-3, could not be distinguished by the 87-base-pair reads and were therefore excluded. Correlated functional status among segregating V segments might be attributable to linkage disequilibrium, but an unknown experimental factor could not be ruled out. Several of the top co-occurrence clusters appeared to be linked to parvovirus B19, influenza, CMV and Epstein-Barr virus, according to a later analysis. The earlier analysis of almost 600 of the donors excluded approximately 15 rarely observed V segments, including chromosome 9 orphons, because counts were too low. According to a later analysis, TCR association rates differed among HLA loci, with DRB1 alleles showing the most associated TCRs and HLA-C alleles showing the fewest. The sequencing pipeline was judged likely to have produced a cluster of highly shared sequence variants as a technical artifact. When HLA alleles, especially DR and DQ, strongly co-occurred, TCR associations were difficult to assign to individual alleles. In vitro tests confirmed that three of the cytomegalovirus-associated TCR beta chains recognize cytomegalovirus antigens. The classifier was reported to diagnose cytomegalovirus status with high specificity and sensitivity in both the original cohort and the validation cohort. In a later genetic analysis, fewer N-insertions in productive TCRs were reported among donors in an Asian-associated ancestry cluster than the roughly 700-donor mean. Because HLA typing was missing for some donors at each locus, association tests included only the typed subset. The authors suggested that the approach could potentially be extended to other disease states and immunological phenotypes. A further reported finding was that TCR beta sequences accurately predicted the HLA-A and HLA-B alleles for most subjects in the first cohort. According to a later analysis, most CMV-associated TCR beta chains appeared to be HLA-restricted, and the HLA associations seemed to be driven largely by CMV exposure. In this cohort, only TCR beta chains were sequenced, and detectable features were limited by the absence of alpha or paired-chain data. Across donors, most TCR sequences were observed very rarely, whereas some public TCRs were present in many individuals. An earlier analysis of several hundred of the donors showed that most TCR beta V segments appeared in productive rearrangements either about 87% or about 30% of the time, which broadly matched IMGT annotations. Specific HLA alleles were associated with 15,000 to 20,000 TCR beta sequences at a false discovery rate of 0.05 in a later analysis. A later analysis found that HLA-associated TCR beta chains were more clonally expanded and had lower generation probabilities than equally common non-associated chains. A later genetic analysis associated a missense DCLRE1C variant with V-gene and J-gene trimming of TCR beta chains, and an independent cohort replicated the association. CMV serostatus was the only immune exposure information available for the cohort.

The rearrangement combines TRBV28 with TRBJ1-1, and possibly TRBD1, on 6 matching bases. The source is a woman between 50 and 59 years old in good health and CMV-seronegative. Sequenced input: PBMCs. The CDR3 reads CASSRTEPYTEAFF. The nucleotides read TGTGCCAGCAGTCGGACAGAGCCTTACACTGAAGCTTTCTTT.